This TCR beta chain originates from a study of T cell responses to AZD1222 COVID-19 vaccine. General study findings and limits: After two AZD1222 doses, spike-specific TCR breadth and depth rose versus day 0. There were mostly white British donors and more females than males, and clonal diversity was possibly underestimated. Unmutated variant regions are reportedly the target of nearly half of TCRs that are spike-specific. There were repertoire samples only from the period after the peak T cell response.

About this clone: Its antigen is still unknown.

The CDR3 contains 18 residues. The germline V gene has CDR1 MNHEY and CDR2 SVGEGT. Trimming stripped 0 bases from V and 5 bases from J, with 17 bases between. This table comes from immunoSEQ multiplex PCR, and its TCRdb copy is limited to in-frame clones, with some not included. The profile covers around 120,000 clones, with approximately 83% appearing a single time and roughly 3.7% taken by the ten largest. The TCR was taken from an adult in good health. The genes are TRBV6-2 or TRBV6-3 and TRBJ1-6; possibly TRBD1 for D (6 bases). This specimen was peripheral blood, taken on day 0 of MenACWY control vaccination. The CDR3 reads CASSYSAAGVLDNSPLHF. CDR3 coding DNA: TGTGCCAGCAGTTACTCGGCCGCAGGGGTTCTAGATAATTCACCCCTCCACTTT.